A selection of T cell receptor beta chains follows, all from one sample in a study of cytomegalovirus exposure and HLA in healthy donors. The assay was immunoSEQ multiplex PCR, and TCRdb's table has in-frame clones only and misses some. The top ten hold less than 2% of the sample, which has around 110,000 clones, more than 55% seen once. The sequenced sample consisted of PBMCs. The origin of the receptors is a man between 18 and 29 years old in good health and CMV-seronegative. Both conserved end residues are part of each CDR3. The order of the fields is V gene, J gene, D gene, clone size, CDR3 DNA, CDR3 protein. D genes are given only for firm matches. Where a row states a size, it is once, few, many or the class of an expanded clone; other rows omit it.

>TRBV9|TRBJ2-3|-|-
TGTGCCAGCAGCGTATCGACTGCAGATACGCAGTATTTT
CASSVSTADTQYF
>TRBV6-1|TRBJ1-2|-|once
TGTGCCAGCAGTGAAGCATCAGGGGCCCTGCGCTATGGCTACACCTTC
CASSEASGALRYGYTF
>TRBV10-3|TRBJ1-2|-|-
TGTGCCATCGGCGAACGGGGTCAGTCCTTCGGGGGCTATGGCTACACCTTC
CAIGERGQSFGGYGYTF
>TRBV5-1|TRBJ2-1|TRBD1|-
TGCGCCAGCAGCTACGACAGGGTATACAATGAGCAGTTCTTC
CASSYDRVYNEQFF
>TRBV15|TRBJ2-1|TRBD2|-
TGTGCCACCAGCAGCTCTAGCGGGAGTACCCACAATGAGCAGTTCTTC
CATSSSSGSTHNEQFF
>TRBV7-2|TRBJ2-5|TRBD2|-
TGTGCCAGCAGCTTGAGATTCGGGAGGGAGACCCAGTACTTC
CASSLRFGRETQYF
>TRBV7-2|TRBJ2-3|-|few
TGTGCCAGCAGCTTAGAAGGACAGCGGACAGATACGCAGTATTTT
CASSLEGQRTDTQYF
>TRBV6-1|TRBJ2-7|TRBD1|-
TGTGCCAGCAGGATAGACAGGGTAAGCTCCTACGAGCAGTACTTC
CASRIDRVSSYEQYF
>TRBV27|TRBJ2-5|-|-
TGTGCCAGCAGCCGTGGGACTGGGAAAGAGACCCAGTACTTC
CASSRGTGKETQYF
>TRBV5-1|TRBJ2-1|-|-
TGCGCCAGCAGCTTGGGCCCGGGGGGCATCTACAATGAGCAGTTCTTC
CASSLGPGGIYNEQFF
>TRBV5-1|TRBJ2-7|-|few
TGCGCCAGCAGCTTGGAATTGGGGAGCGACGAGCAGTACTTC
CASSLELGSDEQYF
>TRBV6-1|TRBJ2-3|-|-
TGTGCCAGCAAGGTTAGCGGTTTCGCAGATACGCAGTATTTT
CASKVSGFADTQYF
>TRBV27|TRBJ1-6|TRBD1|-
TGTGCCAGCAGTCCGCGACAGGGCCCTAATTCACCCCTCCACTTT
CASSPRQGPNSPLHF
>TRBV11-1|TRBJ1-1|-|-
TGTGCCAGCAGCTTAACAGAGATAATTTCTGAAGCTTTCTTT
CASSLTEIISEAFF
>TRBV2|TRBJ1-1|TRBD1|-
TGTGCCAGACAGGGGACCTCCGAAGCTTTCTTT
CARQGTSEAFF
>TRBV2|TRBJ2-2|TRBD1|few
TGTGCCAGCACAGGAACAGGGGGGCTCGGCACCGGGGAGCTGTTTTTT
CASTGTGGLGTGELFF
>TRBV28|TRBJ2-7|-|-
TGTGCCAGCAGTTTATTCGGCAGGACCTACGAGCAGTACTTC
CASSLFGRTYEQYF
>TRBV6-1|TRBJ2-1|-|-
TGTGCCAGCACCGACGGGGGGCGCTTGAATGAGCAGTTCTTC
CASTDGGRLNEQFF
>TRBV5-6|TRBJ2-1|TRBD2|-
TGTGCCAGCACCTTAAGACTAGCGGGTGTTTACAATGAGCAGTTCTTC
CASTLRLAGVYNEQFF
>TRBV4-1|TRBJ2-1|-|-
TGCGCCAGCAGCCAAGATCGGCCAGGGGAAGACAATGAGCAGTTCTTC
CASSQDRPGEDNEQFF
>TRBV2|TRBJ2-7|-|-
TGTGCCAGCGATCGACAGAGATATTACGAGCAGTACTTC
CASDRQRYYEQYF
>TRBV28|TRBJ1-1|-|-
TGTGCCAGCAGTTTTATCGCGCCGCCCCCTTGGGGCAAGAACACTGAAGCTTTCTTT
CASSFIAPPPWGKNTEAFF
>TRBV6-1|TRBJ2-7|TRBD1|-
TGTGCCAGCAGTGAAAGAGGGGGTATCGGGACAGTGATTTACGAGCAGTACTTC
CASSERGGIGTVIYEQYF